A selection of T cell receptor beta chains follows, all from one sample in a study of vaccination effects on CD4 cells after COVID-19. The repertoire was sequenced with immunoSEQ multiplex PCR; TCRdb's copy has only in-frame clones and lacks some. The data hold some 40,000 clones, with about 78% observed a single time. These receptors have no known antigen. The sequences come from CD4+ T cells from PBMCs cultured with HCoV-NL63 spike peptides, collected before COVID-19 vaccination. Receptors were obtained from a human donor who had a prior SARS-CoV-2 infection. The CDR3 runs from the conserved cysteine through the conserved F or W. The D gene is left open where the match is weak. Not every row has a clone size; where given, it reads once, few, many or a size class.

j_gene: TRBJ2-1; d_gene: TRBD1; abundance: .; v_gene: TRBV19; CDR3nt: TGTGCCAGTAGCCAGGGGGTAGGCAGTGAGCAGTTCTTC; CDR3aa: CASSQGVGSEQFF
j_gene: TRBJ2-1; d_gene: .; abundance: .; v_gene: TRBV5-6; CDR3nt: TGTGCCAGCAGCTTGCGCACTAGCTCGATCTACAATGAGCAGTTCTTC; CDR3aa: CASSLRTSSIYNEQFF
j_gene: TRBJ2-2; d_gene: .; abundance: .; v_gene: TRBV19; CDR3nt: TGTGCCAGTAGTTTTGTTGCCGCCGGGGAGCTGTTTTTT; CDR3aa: CASSFVAAGELFF
j_gene: TRBJ2-1; d_gene: TRBD2; abundance: .; v_gene: TRBV2; CDR3nt: TGTGCCAGCAGTAGGACTAGCGGGAAGGTCAATGAGCAGTTCTTC; CDR3aa: CASSRTSGKVNEQFF
j_gene: TRBJ2-3; d_gene: .; abundance: few; v_gene: TRBV2; CDR3nt: TGTGCCAGCAGGACGGACTTCACAGATACGCAGTATTTT; CDR3aa: CASRTDFTDTQYF
j_gene: TRBJ1-1; d_gene: .; abundance: .; v_gene: TRBV4-2; CDR3nt: TGTGCCAGCAGCCAAGAGGGGCAGGGCGACACTGAAGCTTTCTTT; CDR3aa: CASSQEGQGDTEAFF
j_gene: TRBJ1-2; d_gene: TRBD1; abundance: .; v_gene: TRBV6-5; CDR3nt: TGTGCCAGCAGTCCCAAACAGGGGGCTGGATATGGCTACACCTTC; CDR3aa: CASSPKQGAGYGYTF
j_gene: TRBJ2-3; d_gene: .; abundance: .; v_gene: TRBV28; CDR3nt: TGTGCCAGCCATGCCCCAGGACTGGCAGATACGCAGTATTTT; CDR3aa: CASHAPGLADTQYF
j_gene: TRBJ2-7; d_gene: .; abundance: .; v_gene: TRBV18; CDR3nt: TGTGCCAGCTCACTGGGACACTCTGACTATCTTCCCTACGAGCAGTACTTC; CDR3aa: CASSLGHSDYLPYEQYF
j_gene: TRBJ1-3; d_gene: .; abundance: .; v_gene: TRBV3-1/TRBV3-2; CDR3nt: TGTGCCAGCAGCCAAGACTTAGGAAACACCATATATTTT; CDR3aa: CASSQDLGNTIYF
j_gene: TRBJ1-1; d_gene: .; abundance: once; v_gene: TRBV9; CDR3nt: TGTGCCAGCAGCGTAGTCTCAGAGAACACTGAAGCTTTCTTT; CDR3aa: CASSVVSENTEAFF
j_gene: TRBJ1-2; d_gene: .; abundance: few; v_gene: TRBV7-9; CDR3nt: TGTGCCAGCAGCTTACTCCTCTATGGCTACACCTTC; CDR3aa: CASSLLLYGYTF